The 5 T cell receptor beta chains below were found in one sample sequenced in a study of T cell responses to AZD1222 COVID-19 vaccine. Sequencing used immunoSEQ multiplex PCR; TCRdb keeps in-frame clones, though not all of them. Among 250,000 or so clones listed, about 92% were seen once. The starting material was peripheral blood, obtained on day 0 of AZD1222 vaccination. These TCRs come from an adult in good health.

This sequence joins TRBV6-5 and TRBJ2-4; D may be TRBD1 or TRBD2 (5 bases each). CDR1 is MNHEY, CDR2 SVGAGI, per germline. V lost 2 bases, J lost 0 bases, and 5 bases lay in between. The CDR3 runs to 14 residues. The chain's CDR3 is CASSYGGAKNIQYF. In DNA form, the CDR3 reads TGTGCCAGCAGTTACGGGGGAGCCAAAAACATTCAGTACTTC.

The rearrangement links TRBV7-9 to TRBJ2-1, with TRBD2 matching 11 bases. Germline CDR1 is SEHNR and CDR2 is FQNEAQ (reference sequence). With V trimmed by 0 bases and J by 3 bases, 10 bases remained unmatched. The CDR3 is 19 residues long. CDR3 sequence: CASSLAALAGEIVYNEQFF. CDR3 nucleotides: TGTGCCAGCAGCTTAGCCGCACTAGCGGGAGAGATCGTCTACAATGAGCAGTTCTTC.

V is TRBV2 and J is TRBJ2-1; maybe TRBD2 (5 bases). CDR1 is SNHLY and CDR2 is FYNNEI in the germline V gene. V was shortened by 2 bases and J by 5 bases, with 13 bases between the two germline ends. CDR3 length: 15 amino acids. The CDR3 reads CASSELLEPHNEQFF. The CDR3 bases are TGTGCCAGCAGTGAACTACTAGAACCTCACAATGAGCAGTTCTTC. The complete variable domain, with remaining parts taken from reference TRBV2 and TRBJ2-1, reads EPEVTQTPSHQVTQMGQEVILRCVPISNHLYFYWYRQILGQKVEFLVSFYNNEISEKSEIFDDQFSVERPDGSNFTLKIRSTKLEDSAMYFCASSELLEPHNEQFFGPGTRLTVL.

The rearrangement uses TRBV5-4 and TRBJ1-3; D perhaps matches TRBD1 (5 bases). Trimming left V 4 bases short and J 1 base short, with 15 bases between. CDR3 length equals 16 residues. Per germline, CDR1 SGHNT and CDR2 YYREEE (reference sequence). CDR3 residues: CASSPSGGRSGNTIYF. For the CDR3, the DNA is TGTGCCAGCAGCCCCTCTGGGGGGAGATCTGGAAACACCATATATTTT.

The rearrangement links TRBV5-1 to TRBJ1-1; 8 nucleotides align to TRBD1. The CDR3 loop spans 15 amino acids. Germline-derived CDR1 and CDR2 are SGHRS and YFSETQ. V shed 3 bases, J shed 2 bases, and the junction held 6 bases outside the gene matches. The CDR3 DNA follows: TGCGCCAGCAGCTCGAATGGACAGGGAAACACTGAAGCTTTCTTT. Its translation: CASSSNGQGNTEAFF.